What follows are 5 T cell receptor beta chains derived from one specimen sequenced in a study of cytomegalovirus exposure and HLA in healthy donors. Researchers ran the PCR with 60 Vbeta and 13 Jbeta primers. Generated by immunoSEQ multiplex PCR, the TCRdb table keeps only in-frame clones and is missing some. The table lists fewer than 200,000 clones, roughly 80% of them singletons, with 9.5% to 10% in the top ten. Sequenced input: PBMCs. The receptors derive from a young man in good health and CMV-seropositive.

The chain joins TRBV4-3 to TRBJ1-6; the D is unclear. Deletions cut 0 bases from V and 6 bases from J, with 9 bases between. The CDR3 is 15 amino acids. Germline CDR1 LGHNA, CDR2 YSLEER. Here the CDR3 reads CASSQDLTPNSPLHF. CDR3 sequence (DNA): TGCGCCAGCAGCCAAGATTTAACACCTAATTCACCCCTCCACTTT.

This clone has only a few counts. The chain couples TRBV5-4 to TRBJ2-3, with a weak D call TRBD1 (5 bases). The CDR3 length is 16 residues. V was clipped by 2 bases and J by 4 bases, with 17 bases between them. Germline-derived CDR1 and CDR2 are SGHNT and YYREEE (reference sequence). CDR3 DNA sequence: TGTGCCAGCAGCTTTACCTTAGACAGAGGCGCAGATACGCAGTATTTT. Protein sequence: CASSFTLDRGADTQYF.

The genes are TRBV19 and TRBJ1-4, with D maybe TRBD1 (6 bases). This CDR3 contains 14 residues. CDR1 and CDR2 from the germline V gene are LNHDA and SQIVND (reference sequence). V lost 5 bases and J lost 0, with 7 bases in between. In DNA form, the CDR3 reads TGTGCCAGTAGTTCAGGGGCAACTAATGAAAAACTGTTTTTT. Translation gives CASSSGATNEKLFF. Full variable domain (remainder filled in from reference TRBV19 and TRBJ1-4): DGGITQSPKYLFRKEGQNVTLSCEQNLNHDAMYWYRQDPGQGLRLIYYSQIVNDFQKGDIAEGYSVSREKKESFPLTVTSAQKNPTAFYLCASSSGATNEKLFFGSGTQLSVL.

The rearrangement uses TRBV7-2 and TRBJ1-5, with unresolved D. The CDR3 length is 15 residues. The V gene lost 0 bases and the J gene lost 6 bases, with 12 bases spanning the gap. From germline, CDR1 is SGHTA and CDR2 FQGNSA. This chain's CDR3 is CASSLAFTGGQPQHF. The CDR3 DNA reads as TGTGCCAGCAGCTTAGCCTTCACCGGCGGTCAGCCCCAGCATTTT.

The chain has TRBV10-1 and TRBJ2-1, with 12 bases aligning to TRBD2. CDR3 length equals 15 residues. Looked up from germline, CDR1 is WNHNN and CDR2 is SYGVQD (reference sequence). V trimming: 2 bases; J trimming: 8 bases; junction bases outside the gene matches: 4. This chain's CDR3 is CASSEPRTSGDEQFF. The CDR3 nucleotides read TGCGCCAGCAGTGAGCCCCGGACTAGCGGGGATGAGCAGTTCTTC.